The clone carrying this T cell receptor (beta chain) occurred once. Its antigen is not identified. This entry belongs to a study of T cell responses to AZD1222 COVID-19 vaccine. Assay used: immunoSEQ multiplex PCR; TCRdb lists only in-frame clones, some missing. The data contain 150,000 or so clones, about nine tenths of them singletons. Regarding the study as a whole: The donor group comprised mostly white British people and more females; the analysis possibly underestimated clonal diversity. Sampling that yielded the repertoires occurred only after the peak T cell response. Spike-specific TCR breadth and depth rose after two AZD1222 doses.

CDR1 is SEHNR and CDR2 is FQNEAQ in the germline V gene (reference sequence). The ends were cut back, 5 bases at V and 1 base at J, with 8 bases in the middle. The CDR3 contains 13 residues. This TCR came from an adult in good health. The specimen was peripheral blood, collected on day 0 of AZD1222 vaccination. The chain combines TRBV7-9 with TRBJ1-1; D ambiguous. The CDR3: CASSPWGNTEAFF. CDR3 coding DNA: TGTGCCAGCAGCCCTTGGGGGAACACTGAAGCTTTCTTT.